Detailed here is one T cell receptor (beta chain). The data derive from a study of T cell changes during pregnancy in multiple sclerosis. Produced via immunoSEQ multiplex PCR; TCRdb's table is partial and in-frame only. The sample has about 69,000 clones; 80% to 95% are singletons. This clonotype was sampled from a female donor in good health, enrolled as a control in a pregnancy study. Sequencing used peripheral blood, obtained in the third trimester of pregnancy.

The DNA of the CDR3 is TGTGCCAGCAGCGGACATGTGTCGGTTCTCTCCGGGGAGCTGTTTTTT. Protein product: CASSGHVSVLSGELFF. The chain joins TRBV9 to TRBJ2-2; D unresolved. The length of the CDR3 is 16 residues. Germline V gene data show CDR1 as SGDLS and CDR2 as YYNGEE. V was trimmed by 3 bases and J by 6 bases, leaving 18 bases between them.